The rows below give T cell receptor beta chains drawn from one sample of a study of cytomegalovirus exposure and HLA in healthy donors. Data came from immunoSEQ multiplex PCR; TCRdb stores just in-frame clones and leaves some out. The sample lists about 250,000 clones; about 90% were seen once. Input material: PBMCs. The source of these receptors is a man between 18 and 35 years old in good health and CMV-seropositive. The CDR3 runs from the conserved cysteine through the conserved F or W. A D gene is named only where the DNA matches it firmly.

TRBV4-1	TRBJ2-3	TRBD2	CASSQVRGGTDTQYF
TRBV30	TRBJ2-5	TRBD2	CAWSTSTSGRRYF
TRBV10-3	TRBJ2-3	-	CAISVLAGLGTDTQYF
TRBV18	TRBJ2-1	-	CASSPGDRGPLSYNEQFF
TRBV28	TRBJ1-1	-	CASSLGTEAFF
TRBV19	TRBJ2-1	TRBD2	CASSILAGYGNEQFF
TRBV2	TRBJ1-2	TRBD1	CASSVRDSLYGYTF
TRBV5-4	TRBJ2-1	-	CASSLTARNEQFF
TRBV5-4	TRBJ2-1	-	CASSLPGHLGDSNEQFF
TRBV7-9	TRBJ2-7	TRBD1	CASSGRAGTGGHEQYF
TRBV28	TRBJ2-1	TRBD2	CASPPPGGYNEQFF
TRBV11-2	TRBJ1-2	-	CASSLGTGYGYTF
TRBV7-2	TRBJ2-2	TRBD2	CASSSTSGRTGGELFF
TRBV19	TRBJ2-7	TRBD2	CASRKTSGSYEQYF
TRBV10-3	TRBJ1-5	TRBD1	CAISESGQGGQPQHF
TRBV27	TRBJ1-2	-	CASKTQRGLGYTF
TRBV9	TRBJ1-2	-	CASSVGAMAVYGYTF
TRBV4-1	TRBJ2-2	TRBD2	CASSQDHNMHRLALGTGELFF
TRBV2	TRBJ1-5	-	CASSDRGYSNQPQHF
TRBV28	TRBJ2-2	-	CASSLMGPSGELFF
TRBV5-1	TRBJ2-3	TRBD1	CASSLRDRVSDTQYF
TRBV11-2	TRBJ1-5	-	CASSLSDSENQPQHF
TRBV7-2	TRBJ1-2	TRBD1	CASSLERTGGYTF
TRBV7-8	TRBJ1-5	-	CASSSDWDQPQHF
TRBV11-2	TRBJ2-7	TRBD2	CASSSGLAGPTWHNEQYF
TRBV18	TRBJ1-2	-	CASSQDSSVYGYTF
TRBV5-6	TRBJ1-2	-	CASSAAGPNFGYTF
TRBV6-1	TRBJ1-4	-	CASSGNRQLLFF
TRBV25-1	TRBJ2-1	-	CASSDREVANNEQFF
TRBV4-2	TRBJ2-3	-	CASSPGGSGADTQYF
TRBV4-1	TRBJ1-4	-	CASSQGAGQLGGKLFF
TRBV5-6	TRBJ2-1	-	CASSLVRNEQFF
TRBV7-2	TRBJ2-4	TRBD2	CASSLAVREGRVKNIQYF